This TCR beta chain comes out of a study of T cells in Graves' hyperthyroidism and ophthalmopathy. Study at large: Peripheral blood sampling occurred at initial diagnosis, before any treatment.

CDR1 KGHSH and CDR2 LQKENI come from the germline V gene. Trimming removed 3 bases from V and 6 bases from J; junction bases left unmatched: 7. The CDR3 contains 14 residues. RNA transcripts gave rise to amplified TCR beta CDR3 regions. Primed by the HTBI set, a first-round RT-PCR was run on the TCR CDR3. TCRdb processed the multiplex PCR reads anew with MiXCR; each CDR3 protein has one entry. The data show some 510,000 distinct CDR3 sequences, with less than 25% seen just once and less than 30% held by the top ten. Study conclusions and caveats: Blood held most thyroid clonotypes expanded above 0.001 frequency.

A remark on this clonotype: What it recognizes is unknown.

Patients aged 18 to 65 with hyperthyroidism were newly diagnosed, with duration under 2 months. This receptor was taken from a man aged 18 to 35 with Graves' hyperthyroidism. Sample: blood. The chain links TRBV18 to TRBJ1-1; 7 nucleotides line up with TRBD1. The chain's CDR3 is CASSPSEGAPEAFF. DNA for the CDR3: TGTGCCAGCTCACCGTCTGAGGGGGCCCCTGAAGCTTTCTTT.